This entry lists 26 T cell receptor beta chains sequenced from one sample in a study of T cell responses to AZD1222 COVID-19 vaccine. The repertoire was sequenced with immunoSEQ multiplex PCR; TCRdb's copy has only in-frame clones and lacks some. Of under 150,000 clones in the sample, almost 95% were seen once. Sequencing used peripheral blood, obtained 28 days after the second AZD1222 dose. These receptors were collected from an adult who received the AZD1222 COVID-19 vaccine.

The chain recombines TRBV5-6 with TRBJ1-2; D is ambiguous. Germline V lookup: CDR1 SGHDT, CDR2 YYEEEE. V was shortened by 0 bases and J by 8 bases, with 14 bases between the two germline ends. CDR3 length: 14 amino acids. CDR3 coding DNA: TGTGCCAGCAGCTTGGATTCGGGTGCCAACGGCTACACCTTC. It is translated as CASSLDSGANGYTF.

This chain uses TRBV15 with TRBJ2-7; D unresolved. The CDR3 consists of 14 residues. Deletions cut 0 bases from V and 1 base from J, with 7 bases between. Per germline, CDR1 LNHNV and CDR2 YYDKDF (reference sequence). CDR3 nucleotides: TGTGCCACCAGCAGAGATCCCGGGTCCTACGAGCAGTACGTC. Translated: CATSRDPGSYEQYV.

CDR3 DNA: TGCGCCAGCAGCCCCGCAAGGCTAGCGGGGAACACAGATACGCAGTATTTT. Translation: CASSPARLAGNTDTQYF. V is TRBV4-1 and J is TRBJ2-3, with TRBD2 identical over 9 bases. Germline V gene sequence: CDR1 MGHRA, CDR2 YSYEKL. The CDR3 is 17 amino acids. After removal of 4 bases from V and 2 bases from J, the junction contained 10 bases not matched to a gene.

The chain carries TRBV28 and TRBJ1-1, with D perhaps matching TRBD1 (5 bases). CDR1 is MDHEN and CDR2 is SYDVKM in the germline V gene. CDR3 length equals 13 residues. The ends were cut back, 6 bases at V and 10 bases at J, with 18 bases in the middle. This chain's CDR3 is CASSLYPRVGAFF. The CDR3, as DNA: TGTGCCAGCAGCTTGTATCCCAGGGTAGGAGCTTTCTTT.

The rearrangement links TRBV6-5 to TRBJ1-1; 8 bases match TRBD1. This CDR3 spans 13 amino acids. Trimming at V came to 6 bases and at J to 6 bases, leaving 6 bases not matched to a gene. Germline CDR1 MNHEY, CDR2 SVGAGI. The CDR3 loop reads CASRAGGAAEAFF. As DNA, the CDR3 is TGTGCCAGCAGAGCAGGGGGCGCGGCTGAAGCTTTCTTT.

The chain carries TRBV29-1 and TRBJ1-2; 9 bases are a match to TRBD1. The V gene's germline CDR1 is SQVTM and CDR2 ANQGSEA. The CDR3 spans 17 residues. V shed 1 base and J 0 bases; nucleotides not matched to a gene: 9. CDR3 amino acids: CSVEGAAGQGSNYGYTF. The CDR3, as DNA: TGCAGCGTTGAAGGAGCGGCGGGACAGGGTTCTAACTATGGCTACACCTTC.

The chain uses TRBV7-9 and TRBJ2-3, with D tentatively TRBD2 (7 bases). V lost 4 bases, J lost 2 bases, and 10 bases lay in between. Germline CDR1 is SEHNR and CDR2 is FQNEAQ (reference sequence). This CDR3 is built from 14 residues. CDR3 residues: CASSWGGYTDTQYF. Written as DNA, the CDR3 is TGTGCCAGCAGCTGGGGGGGCTACACAGATACGCAGTATTTT.

This chain uses TRBV18 with TRBJ2-1; no definite D call. This CDR3 comprises 12 residues. The V gene's germline CDR1 is KGHSH and CDR2 LQKENI. V was shortened by 5 bases and J by 7 bases, with 9 bases between the two germline ends. This chain's CDR3 is CASSFGGNEQFF. DNA of the CDR3: TGTGCCAGCTCATTTGGTGGGAATGAGCAGTTCTTC.

This clone was observed a handful of times. The chain recombines TRBV6-6 with TRBJ2-2, with 12 bases that match TRBD2. Losses at the gene ends were 5 bases for V and 1 base for J; bases not matched to a gene: 5. Germline CDR1 is MNHNY and CDR2 is SVGAGI (reference sequence). This CDR3 is built from 17 residues. The CDR3 region has the DNA TGTGCCAGCAGTCGCTCGGGACTAGCGGGGAACACCGGGGAGCTGTTTTTT. Translated, it gives CASSRSGLAGNTGELFF.

The chain has TRBV12-3 or TRBV12-4 and TRBJ1-2; no firm D call. The CDR3 contains 13 residues. V lost 8 bases to trimming and J lost 4 bases, with 14 bases between them. Written as DNA, the CDR3 is TGTGCCAGCTCCTTTCGCAGCCCCTATGGCTACACCTTC. This encodes CASSFRSPYGYTF.

This chain links TRBV2 with TRBJ1-2; no clear D. Germline CDR1 reads SNHLY; CDR2 reads FYNNEI. CDR3 length equals 10 residues. V lost 4 bases to trimming and J lost 8 bases, with 5 bases between them. As DNA, the CDR3 is TGTGCCAGCAGTGTGGAGGGCTACACCTTC. Encoded protein: CASSVEGYTF. Together with reference TRBV2 and TRBJ1-2, the CDR3 gives the full variable domain: EPEVTQTPSHQVTQMGQEVILRCVPISNHLYFYWYRQILGQKVEFLVSFYNNEISEKSEIFDDQFSVERPDGSNFTLKIRSTKLEDSAMYFCASSVEGYTFGSGTRLTVV.

The gene calls are TRBV3-1 (or the pseudogene TRBV3-2) and TRBJ1-4; 9 positions match TRBD1. The V and J ends lost 0 bases and 8 bases, in that order; junction bases with no gene match: 25. Germline CDR1 reads LGHDT; CDR2 reads YNNKEL (reference sequence). CDR3 length equals 22 residues. As DNA, the CDR3 is TGTGCCAGCAGCCAAGATGAAAGGGGGAGGAGGGACAGGGTGGCGGAAAAGGAAAAACTGTTTTTT. Translating gives CASSQDERGRRDRVAEKEKLFF.

A single count supports this clone. The rearrangement uses TRBV6-5 and TRBJ1-2; unclear D gene. CDR1 and CDR2 from the germline V gene are MNHEY and SVGAGI. V was clipped by 5 bases and J by 1 base, with 5 bases between them. The CDR3 spans 12 residues. The CDR3 spells CASSRDNYGYTF. CDR3 coding DNA: TGTGCCAGCAGTCGGGATAACTATGGCTACACCTTC.

Points on this clone: The same CDR3 also results from other DNA sequences found in this sample. This CDR3 is CSARSGHEQYF. The CDR3 DNA sequence: TGCAGTGCTAGATCAGGTCACGAGCAGTACTTC. This rearrangement joins TRBV20-1 to TRBJ2-7; D remains unclear. Germline lookup yields CDR1 DFQATT and CDR2 SNEGSKA (reference sequence). Trimming stripped 2 bases from V and 5 bases from J, with 7 bases between. The CDR3 contains 11 residues.

This chain links TRBV5-4 with TRBJ2-3, with 9 bases that match TRBD2. V was pared by 4 bases and J by 5 bases, with 11 bases of the junction left unmatched. Germline V gene sequence: CDR1 SGHNT, CDR2 YYREEE (reference sequence). The CDR3 consists of 16 residues. CDR3 coding DNA: TGTGCCAGCAGCCAGACTAGCGGATCCGTCCGAGATACGCAGTATTTT. It yields the protein CASSQTSGSVRDTQYF. Combining the CDR3 with reference TRBV5-4 and TRBJ2-3 gives the whole variable domain ETGVTQSPTHLIKTRGQQVTLRCSSQSGHNTVSWYQQALGQGPQFIFQYYREEENGRGNFPPRFSGLQFPNYSSELNVNALELDDSALYLCASSQTSGSVRDTQYFGPGTRLTVL.

This clone was detected only once. V and J are TRBV18 and TRBJ1-1; D possibly corresponds to TRBD1 (6 bases). Germline V gene data show CDR1 as KGHSH and CDR2 as LQKENI. CDR3 size: 14 residues. With 5 bases removed from V and 1 base from J, the gap between germline ends came to 11 bases. The CDR3: CASSARDTNTEAFF. The CDR3, as DNA: TGTGCCAGCTCAGCCCGGGACACGAACACTGAAGCTTTCTTT.

The chain employs TRBV3-1 (or the pseudogene TRBV3-2) and TRBJ1-2; TRBD1 aligns across 9 bases. Germline-derived CDR1 and CDR2 are LGHDT and YNNKEL (reference sequence). The CDR3 has 14 amino acids. Trimming removed 4 bases from V and 7 bases from J; junction bases left unmatched: 7. The chain's CDR3 is CASSPGQGQGGYTF. In DNA, the CDR3 is TGTGCCAGCAGCCCGGGACAGGGACAGGGTGGCTACACCTTC.

V usage is TRBV11-3 and J usage is TRBJ2-3; D remains ambiguous. V was cut by 2 bases and J by 8 bases, with 8 bases left in between. The CDR3 contains 12 residues. Germline lookup yields CDR1 SGHNT and CDR2 YENEEA. The CDR3 spells CASSLTSGTQYF. DNA for the CDR3: TGTGCCAGCAGCTTAACCAGTGGTACGCAGTATTTT.

As for this clone: The same CDR3 can be traced to other DNA sequences in this sample. The chain has TRBV6-6 and TRBJ1-6, with 9 bases that match TRBD1. Germline CDR1 and CDR2: MNHNY and SVGAGI (reference sequence). V lost 6 bases, J lost 9 bases, and 6 bases stayed unmatched. The CDR3 consists of 14 residues. The CDR3 loop is CASSLGQGGSPLHF. In DNA, the CDR3 is TGTGCCAGCAGCCTGGGACAGGGAGGTTCACCCCTCCACTTT.

The V and J genes are TRBV19 and TRBJ1-2; D ambiguous. V lost 2 bases to trimming and J lost 4 bases, with 14 bases between them. This CDR3 comprises 15 residues. CDR1 and CDR2 from the germline V gene are LNHDA and SQIVND (reference sequence). The CDR3 bases are TGTGCCAGTAGTATACCCCCGGGAGTCGCCTATGGCTACACCTTC. Protein sequence: CASSIPPGVAYGYTF.

The chain joins TRBV7-2 to TRBJ2-7, with unresolved D. The CDR3 runs 14 residues. Per the germline V gene, CDR1 is SGHTA and CDR2 is FQGNSA. Trimming shortened V by 2 bases and J by 0 bases, and 8 bases separated the two germline ends. In nucleotides, the CDR3 is TGTGCCAGCAGCTTAAGGCTCGACTCCTACGAGCAGTACGTC. Protein: CASSLRLDSYEQYV.

The V and J genes are TRBV19 and TRBJ1-2, with D tentatively TRBD1 (5 bases). Trimming took 3 bases from V and 4 from J, leaving 12 bases between them. The CDR3 contains 14 residues. The V gene's germline CDR1 is LNHDA and CDR2 SQIVND (reference sequence). The CDR3 here is CASSIQAQGYGYTF. CDR3 coding DNA: TGTGCCAGTAGTATTCAGGCCCAGGGCTATGGCTACACCTTC.

J is TRBJ2-1 and V is TRBV2; TRBD2 might be the D (6 bases). Germline lookup yields CDR1 SNHLY and CDR2 FYNNEI. The CDR3 is 16 amino acids. The germline V and J ends were trimmed by 5 bases and 1 base, with 15 bases remaining between them. The CDR3 loop reads CASSTTPRGSYNEQFF. The CDR3 nucleotides are TGTGCCAGCAGTACTACGCCGCGGGGTTCCTACAATGAGCAGTTCTTC.

The V call is TRBV10-1, the J call TRBJ2-3, with 8 bases fitting TRBD2. The CDR3 is made up of 18 amino acids. Trimming took 0 bases from V and 5 from J; bases not matched to a gene: 13. Germline CDR1 is WNHNN and CDR2 is SYGVQD (reference sequence). CDR3 residues: CASSESGLRAGARDTQYF. The CDR3 coding sequence is TGCGCCAGCAGTGAGTCGGGGTTGCGAGCGGGAGCAAGAGATACGCAGTATTTT.

There are a few counts of this clone. This sequence joins TRBV7-2 and TRBJ1-1, with D unresolved. Looked up from germline, CDR1 is SGHTA and CDR2 is FQGNSA. V dropped 2 bases and J dropped 3 bases, with 7 bases sitting between them. There are 13 residues in the CDR3. CDR3 nucleotides: TGTGCCAGCAGCTTACGGCGGGACACTGAAGCTTTCTTT. Protein: CASSLRRDTEAFF.

The J gene is TRBJ2-1, the V gene TRBV11-2; D remains ambiguous. Trimming stripped 2 bases from V and 15 bases from J, with 17 bases between. The CDR3 has 13 amino acids. Per germline, CDR1 SGHAT and CDR2 FQNNGV. Here the CDR3 DNA reads TGTGCCAGCAGCTTACACTTTCCCCGGGTGCCGTTCTTC. Translating it yields CASSLHFPRVPFF.